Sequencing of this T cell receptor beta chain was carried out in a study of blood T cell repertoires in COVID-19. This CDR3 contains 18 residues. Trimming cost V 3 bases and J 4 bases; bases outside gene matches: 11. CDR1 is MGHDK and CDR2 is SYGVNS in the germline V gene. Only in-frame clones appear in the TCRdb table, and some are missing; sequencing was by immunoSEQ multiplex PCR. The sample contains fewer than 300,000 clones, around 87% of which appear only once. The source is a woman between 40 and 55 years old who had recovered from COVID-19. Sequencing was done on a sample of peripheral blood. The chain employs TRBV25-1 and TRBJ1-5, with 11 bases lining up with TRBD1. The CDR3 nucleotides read TGTGCCAGCAGTGAGTCCCCGGGACAGGGGGGCCCAAATCAGCCCCAGCATTTT. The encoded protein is CASSESPGQGGPNQPQHF. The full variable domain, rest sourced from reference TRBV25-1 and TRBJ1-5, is EADIYQTPRYLVIGTGKKITLECSQTMGHDKMYWYQQDPGMELHLIHYSYGVNSTEKGDLSSESTVSRIRTEHFPLTLESARPSHTSQYLCASSESPGQGGPNQPQHFGDGTRLSIL.